This T cell receptor beta chain originates from a study of OX40 agonist ivuxolimab in advanced cancers. Study overall: Patients received ivuxolimab, an agonistic anti-OX40 (CD134) antibody. Three patients got partial responses; one had hepatocellular carcinoma and two had cutaneous melanoma.

Peripheral blood came from all dose cohorts at three timepoints. This CDR3 comprises 13 residues. The germline V gene has CDR1 LGHNA and CDR2 YNFKEQ. With 7 bases removed from V and 2 bases from J, the gap between germline ends came to 11 bases. Data came from immunoSEQ multiplex PCR; TCRdb stores just in-frame clones and leaves some out. This sample has roughly 87,000 clones, with about 89% found just once. Overall study findings and caveats: Some patients who did not respond also had low normalized T-cell clonal expansion.

In regard to this clone: Its antigen is as yet unknown.

This receptor was identified in an adult with an advanced solid tumor such as melanoma, head and neck, liver or kidney cancer. The chain is built from TRBV4-2 and TRBJ1-1; maybe TRBD1 (5 bases). Specimen: CD4+ or CD8+ T cells sorted from blood, collected in a trial of the OX40 agonist ivuxolimab. CDR3 amino acids: CASTLTVNTEAFF. The CDR3 nucleotides read TGTGCCAGCACCCTGACAGTTAACACTGAAGCTTTCTTT.